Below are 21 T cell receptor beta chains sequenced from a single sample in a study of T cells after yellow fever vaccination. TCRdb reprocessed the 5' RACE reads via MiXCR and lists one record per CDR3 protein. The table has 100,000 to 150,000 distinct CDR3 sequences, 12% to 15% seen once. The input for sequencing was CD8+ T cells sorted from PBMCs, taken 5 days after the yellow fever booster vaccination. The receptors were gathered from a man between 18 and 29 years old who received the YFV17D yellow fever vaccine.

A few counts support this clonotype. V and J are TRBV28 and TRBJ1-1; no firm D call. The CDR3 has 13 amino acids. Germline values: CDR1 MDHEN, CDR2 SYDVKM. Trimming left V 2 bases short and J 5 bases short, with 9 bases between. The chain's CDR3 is CASSLPSPTEAFF. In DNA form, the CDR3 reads TGTGCCAGCAGTTTACCCAGTCCGACTGAAGCTTTCTTT.

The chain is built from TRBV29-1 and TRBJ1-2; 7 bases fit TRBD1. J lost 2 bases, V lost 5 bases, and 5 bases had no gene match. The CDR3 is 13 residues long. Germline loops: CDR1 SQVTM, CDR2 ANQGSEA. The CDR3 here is CSVLGTANYGYTF. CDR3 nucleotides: TGCAGCGTTCTCGGGACAGCAAACTATGGCTACACCTTC.

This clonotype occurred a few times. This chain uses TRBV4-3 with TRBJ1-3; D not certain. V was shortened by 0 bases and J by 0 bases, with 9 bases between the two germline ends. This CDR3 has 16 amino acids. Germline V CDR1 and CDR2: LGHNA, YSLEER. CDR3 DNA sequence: TGCGCCAGCAGCCAAGACCAGTCTCTCTCTGGAAACACCATATATTTT. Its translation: CASSQDQSLSGNTIYF.

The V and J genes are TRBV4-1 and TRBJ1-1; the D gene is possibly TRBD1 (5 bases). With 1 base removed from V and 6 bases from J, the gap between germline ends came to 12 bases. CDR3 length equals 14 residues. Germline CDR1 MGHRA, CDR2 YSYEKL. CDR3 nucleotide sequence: TGCGCCAGCAGCCAAGTTTTCCTCAGGGCTGAAGCTTTCTTT. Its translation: CASSQVFLRAEAFF.

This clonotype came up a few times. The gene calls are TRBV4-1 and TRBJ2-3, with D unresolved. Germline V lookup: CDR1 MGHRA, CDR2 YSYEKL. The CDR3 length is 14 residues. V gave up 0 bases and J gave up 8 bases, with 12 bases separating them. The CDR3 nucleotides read TGCGCCAGCAGCCAAGAAAGTACCAAATTTACGCAGTATTTT. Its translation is CASSQESTKFTQYF.

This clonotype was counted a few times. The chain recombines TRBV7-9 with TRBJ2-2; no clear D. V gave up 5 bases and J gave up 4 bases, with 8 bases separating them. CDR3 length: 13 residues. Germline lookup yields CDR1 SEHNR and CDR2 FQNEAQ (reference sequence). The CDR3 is CASSPRITGELFF. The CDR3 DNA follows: TGTGCCAGCAGCCCCAGAATCACCGGGGAGCTGTTTTTT.

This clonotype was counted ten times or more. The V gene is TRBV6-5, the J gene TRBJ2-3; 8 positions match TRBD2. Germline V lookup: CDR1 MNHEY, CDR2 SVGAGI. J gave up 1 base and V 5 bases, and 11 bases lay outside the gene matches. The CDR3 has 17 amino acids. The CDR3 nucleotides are TGTGCCAGCAGTCGTCCCCTGGGAGCGGGGGGCACAGATACGCAGTATTTT. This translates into CASSRPLGAGGTDTQYF.

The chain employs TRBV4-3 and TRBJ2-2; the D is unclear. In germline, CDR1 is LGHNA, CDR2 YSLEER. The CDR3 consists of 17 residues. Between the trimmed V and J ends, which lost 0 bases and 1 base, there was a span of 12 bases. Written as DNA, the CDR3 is TGCGCCAGCAGCCAAGAAGTAGCAGGAAGGAACACCGGGGAGCTGTTTTTT. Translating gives CASSQEVAGRNTGELFF.

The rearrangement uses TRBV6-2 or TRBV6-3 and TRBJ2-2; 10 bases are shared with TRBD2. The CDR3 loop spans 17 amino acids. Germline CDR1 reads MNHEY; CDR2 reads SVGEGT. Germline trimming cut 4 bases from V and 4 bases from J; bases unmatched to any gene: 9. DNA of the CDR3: TGTGCCAGCAGTTTCCTCGGAGCGGGGGGGCCCACCGGGGAGCTGTTTTTT. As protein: CASSFLGAGGPTGELFF.

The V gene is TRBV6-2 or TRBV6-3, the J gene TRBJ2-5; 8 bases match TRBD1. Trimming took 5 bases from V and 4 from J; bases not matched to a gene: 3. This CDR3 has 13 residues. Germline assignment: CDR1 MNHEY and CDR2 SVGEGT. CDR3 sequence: CASSTGTGETQYF. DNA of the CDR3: TGTGCCAGCAGTACCGGGACAGGAGAGACCCAGTACTTC.

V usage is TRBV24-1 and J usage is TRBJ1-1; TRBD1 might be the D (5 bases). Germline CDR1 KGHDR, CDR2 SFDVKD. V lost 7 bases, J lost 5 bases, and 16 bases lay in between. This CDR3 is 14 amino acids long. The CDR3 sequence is CATRAREGLTEAFF. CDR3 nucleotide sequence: TGTGCCACCAGGGCCCGGGAGGGGTTAACTGAAGCTTTCTTT.

Here the CDR3 reads CASSPHGTGPYEQYV. CDR3 DNA: TGTGCCAGCAGTCCACACGGGACGGGCCCCTACGAGCAGTACGTC. The chain links TRBV27 to TRBJ2-7; D is tentatively TRBD1 or TRBD2 (5 bases each). Per the germline V gene, CDR1 is MNHEY and CDR2 is SMNVEV (reference sequence). The CDR3 loop spans 15 amino acids. V was cut by 5 bases and J by 2 bases, with 16 bases left in between.

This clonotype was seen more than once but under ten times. The CDR3 DNA follows: TGTGCCAGCAGCTTAGGGGCTAGCGGGGTTACAGATACGCAGTATTTT. It specifies CASSLGASGVTDTQYF. This rearrangement joins TRBV11-2 to TRBJ2-3; 9 positions agree with TRBD2. Per the germline V gene, CDR1 is SGHAT and CDR2 is FQNNGV. The CDR3 is made up of 16 amino acids. V gave up 1 base and J gave up 3 bases; unmatched junction bases: 5.

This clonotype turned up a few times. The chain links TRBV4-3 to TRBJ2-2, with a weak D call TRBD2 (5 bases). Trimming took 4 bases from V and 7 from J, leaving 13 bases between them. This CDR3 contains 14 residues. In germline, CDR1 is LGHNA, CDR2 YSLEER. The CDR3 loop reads CASSPLATDGELFF. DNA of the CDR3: TGCGCCAGCAGCCCTCTAGCAACGGACGGGGAGCTGTTTTTT.

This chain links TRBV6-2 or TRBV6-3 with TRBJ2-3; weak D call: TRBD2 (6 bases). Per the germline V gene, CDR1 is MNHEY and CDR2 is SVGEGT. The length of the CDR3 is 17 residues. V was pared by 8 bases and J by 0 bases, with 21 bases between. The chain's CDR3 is CASRVGPKRASTDTQYF. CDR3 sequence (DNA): TGTGCCAGCCGGGTCGGTCCTAAGCGGGCGAGCACAGATACGCAGTATTTT.

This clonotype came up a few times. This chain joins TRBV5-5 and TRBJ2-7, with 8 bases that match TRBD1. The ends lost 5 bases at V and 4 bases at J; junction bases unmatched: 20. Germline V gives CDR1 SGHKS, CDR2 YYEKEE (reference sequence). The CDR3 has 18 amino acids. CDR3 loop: CASSSRRPGDRGTYEQYV. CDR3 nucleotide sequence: TGTGCCAGCAGTTCCCGAAGGCCCGGAGACAGGGGCACATACGAGCAGTACGTC.

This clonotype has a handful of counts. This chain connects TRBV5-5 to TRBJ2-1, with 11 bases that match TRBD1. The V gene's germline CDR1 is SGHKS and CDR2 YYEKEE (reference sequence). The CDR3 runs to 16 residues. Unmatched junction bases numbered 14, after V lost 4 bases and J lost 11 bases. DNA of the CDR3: TGTGCCAGCAGCCAACTTTACCCCGGGACAGGGGGTCAGCAGTTCTTC. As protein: CASSQLYPGTGGQQFF.

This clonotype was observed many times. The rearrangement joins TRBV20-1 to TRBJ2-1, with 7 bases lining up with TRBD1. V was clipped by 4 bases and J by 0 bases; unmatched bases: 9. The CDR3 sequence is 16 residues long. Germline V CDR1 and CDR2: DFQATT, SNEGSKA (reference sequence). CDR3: CSAIRQGWGSYNEQFF. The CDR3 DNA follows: TGCAGTGCTATCAGACAGGGTTGGGGCTCCTACAATGAGCAGTTCTTC.

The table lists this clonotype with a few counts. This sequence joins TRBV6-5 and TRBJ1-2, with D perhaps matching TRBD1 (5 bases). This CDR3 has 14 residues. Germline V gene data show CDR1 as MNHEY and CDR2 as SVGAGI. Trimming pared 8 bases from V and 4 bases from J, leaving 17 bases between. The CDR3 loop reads CASGAGPGTYGYTF. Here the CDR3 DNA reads TGTGCCAGCGGGGCCGGACCGGGCACCTATGGCTACACCTTC.

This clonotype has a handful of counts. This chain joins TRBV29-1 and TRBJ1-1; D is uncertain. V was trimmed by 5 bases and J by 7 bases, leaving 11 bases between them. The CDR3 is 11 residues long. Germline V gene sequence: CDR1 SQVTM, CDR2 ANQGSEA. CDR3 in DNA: TGCAGCGTTCGAGGAACAATTGAAGCTTTCTTT. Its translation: CSVRGTIEAFF.

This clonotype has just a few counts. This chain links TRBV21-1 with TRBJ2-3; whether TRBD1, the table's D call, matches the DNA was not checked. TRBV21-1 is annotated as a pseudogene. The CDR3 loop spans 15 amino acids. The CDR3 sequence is CASSFRRGIGDTQYF. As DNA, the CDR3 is TGTGCCAGCAGCTTCAGGAGGGGGATAGGGGATACGCAGTATTTT.